What follows are 14 T cell receptor beta chains derived from one specimen sequenced in a study of vaccination and CD4 T cells after COVID-19. Antigens of these TCRs are unknown. Sequenced with the Oncomine TCR Beta short-read assay was DNA taken from cultured CD4+ T cells. TCRdb reprocessed the PCR reads via MiXCR and lists one record per CDR3 protein. This table holds around 20,000 distinct CDR3 sequences, about a third found once. Stated time point: late sampling 161 to 241 days after vaccination in three convalescent patients. Treatment in this sample: approximately nine-day PBMC culture with coronavirus spike peptide pools or control peptides (ViraFEST assay). The sequencing used CD4+ T cells from blood, cultured in vitro, collected about 7 months after SARS-CoV-2 vaccination. The receptors here all came from a human donor who had recovered from COVID-19.

The sample holds a few counts of this clonotype. The chain joins TRBV10-2 to TRBJ2-7; 7 bases fit TRBD1. Germline CDR1 and CDR2: WSHSY and SAAADI. This CDR3 is built from 12 residues. Trimming cost V 6 bases and J 4 bases; bases outside gene matches: 3. For the CDR3, the DNA is TGCGCCAGCAGAAGGGACAGTTACGAGCAGTACTTC. Translated, it gives CASRRDSYEQYF.

This chain joins TRBV2 and TRBJ2-5; the D is unclear. The CDR3 has 10 amino acids. Germline loops: CDR1 SNHLY, CDR2 FYNNEI. V was trimmed by 1 base and J by 6 bases, leaving 0 bases between them. Written as DNA, the CDR3 is TGTGCCAGCAGTGAAGAGACCCAGTACTTC. Translated, it gives CASSEETQYF.

A few counts support this clonotype. This chain connects TRBV20-1 to TRBJ2-7, with TRBD2 identical over 7 bases. Germline values: CDR1 DFQATT, CDR2 SNEGSKA (reference sequence). The CDR3 totals 15 residues. After removal of 1 base from V and 0 bases from J, the junction contained 6 bases not matched to a gene. CDR3: CSARAGRLLSYEQYF. The CDR3 nucleotides are TGCAGTGCTAGAGCCGGGAGGCTTCTCTCCTACGAGCAGTACTTC.

The chain combines TRBV7-2 with TRBJ2-1, with 9 positions matching TRBD2. This CDR3 is built from 15 residues. After removal of 5 bases from V and 7 bases from J, the junction contained 9 bases not matched to a gene. The germline CDR1 and CDR2 sequences are SGHTA and FQGNSA. The CDR3 spells CASSLRSGSENEQFF. CDR3 coding DNA: TGTGCCAGCAGCCTACGTAGCGGGAGTGAAAATGAGCAGTTCTTC. Using reference TRBV7-2 and TRBJ2-1 for the parts outside the CDR3, the full variable domain is GAGVSQSPSNKVTEKGKDVELRCDPISGHTALYWYRQSLGQGLEFLIYFQGNSAPDKSGLPSDRFSAERTGGSVSTLTIQRTQQEDSAVYLCASSLRSGSENEQFFGPGTRLTVL.

This chain joins TRBV20-1 and TRBJ2-3, with a possible D match to TRBD2 (6 bases). Trimming pared 4 bases from V and 4 bases from J, leaving 15 bases between. Germline V lookup: CDR1 DFQATT, CDR2 SNEGSKA (reference sequence). This CDR3 is built from 14 residues. The CDR3: CSANNKGGADTQYF. In nucleotides, the CDR3 is TGCAGTGCTAACAACAAGGGAGGTGCAGATACGCAGTATTTT.

This clonotype was observed a handful of times. This rearrangement joins TRBV7-6 to TRBJ2-5; 8 nucleotides agree with TRBD1. Germline V gives CDR1 SGHVS, CDR2 FNYEAQ. Trimming cost V 3 bases and J 5 bases; bases outside gene matches: 11. The CDR3 is 16 residues long. Here the CDR3 DNA reads TGTGCCAGCAGCTTCGGTTCAACAGGGGGTGTTGAGACCCAGTACTTC. It specifies CASSFGSTGGVETQYF.

The chain uses TRBV12-5 and TRBJ1-6; maybe TRBD1 (6 bases). The CDR3 is made up of 13 amino acids. Trimming removed 7 bases from V and 10 bases from J, with 14 bases in between. Germline V gene sequence: CDR1 LGHNT, CDR2 FRNRAP. CDR3 region: CASARGTGSPLHF. In nucleotides, the CDR3 is TGTGCTAGTGCCAGGGGAACGGGGTCACCCCTCCACTTT.

The genes are TRBV28 and TRBJ2-2; D gene unclear. The V end lost 4 bases, the J end lost 0 bases, and 3 bases lay between the germline ends. In germline, CDR1 is MDHEN, CDR2 SYDVKM. The CDR3 spans 13 residues. The CDR3 is CASSWANTGELFF. The CDR3 DNA is TGTGCCAGCAGTTGGGCGAACACCGGGGAGCTGTTTTTT.

The chain is built from TRBV10-3 and TRBJ2-1, with TRBD2 as a possible D gene (6 bases). Germline-derived CDR1 and CDR2 are ENHRY and SYGVKD. Trimming stripped 7 bases from V and 6 bases from J, with 16 bases between. The CDR3 runs 14 residues. CDR3 protein: CAITTGAGGNEQFF. CDR3 nucleotides: TGTGCCATCACCACGGGAGCCGGGGGCAATGAGCAGTTCTTC.

This clonotype has only a few counts. The rearrangement links TRBV28 to TRBJ1-5, with D uncertain. The CDR3 length is 13 residues. CDR1 and CDR2 (germline): MDHEN, SYDVKM. With 5 bases removed from V and 4 bases from J, the gap between germline ends came to 9 bases. DNA for the CDR3: TGTGCCAGCAGTGACACACGGAATCAGCCCCAGCATTTT. Translation gives CASSDTRNQPQHF.

This clonotype was observed a handful of times. The chain couples TRBV20-1 to TRBJ2-4; 10 nucleotides match TRBD2. Germline CDR1 DFQATT, CDR2 SNEGSKA (reference sequence). The junction had 14 bases not matched to a gene; V was cut back by 4 bases and J by 11 bases. The CDR3 sequence is 15 residues long. The CDR3 sequence is CSATGALAGAVFQYF. Written as DNA, the CDR3 is TGCAGTGCTACGGGGGCCCTAGCGGGAGCGGTCTTTCAGTACTTC.

The chain carries TRBV19 and TRBJ2-3, with D perhaps TRBD1 (6 bases). The CDR3 runs 14 residues. V shed 5 bases and J shed 0 bases, with 9 bases lying between them. The germline V gene encodes CDR1 LNHDA and CDR2 SQIVND (reference sequence). CDR3: CASSADRSTDTQYF. The DNA for the CDR3 is TGTGCCAGTAGTGCCGACAGGAGCACAGATACGCAGTATTTT.

The chain joins TRBV19 to TRBJ2-1; possible D gene TRBD2, 6 bases. V lost 8 bases, J lost 9 bases, and 14 bases lay in between. CDR1 is LNHDA and CDR2 is SQIVND in the germline V gene (reference sequence). The CDR3 is 12 amino acids. The CDR3 DNA reads as TGTGCCAGTGGAGGGAACGGGGCTGAGCAGTTCTTC. It yields the protein CASGGNGAEQFF.

This clonotype has just a few counts. The chain employs TRBV7-2 and TRBJ2-3; the D call may be TRBD1 or TRBD2 (6 bases each). The length of the CDR3 is 15 residues. V was clipped by 5 bases and J by 4 bases, with 16 bases between them. The germline V gene has CDR1 SGHTA and CDR2 FQGNSA. Written as DNA, the CDR3 is TGTGCCAGCAGCATTAGCGGAGGGGGTGCAGATACGCAGTATTTT. It is translated as CASSISGGGADTQYF.